These 13 T cell receptor beta chains originate from one sample sequenced in a study of T cell clonality in common variable immunodeficiency. Sequenced by immunoSEQ multiplex PCR; TCRdb stores in-frame clones only, minus some. The sample contains about 52,000 clones, none occurring once; 3% to 3.5% lies in the top ten. Sequenced: peripheral blood mononuclear cells. All receptors derive from a person aged 18 to 70 in good health.

This clone was counted between two and nine times. The read ends 3 residues before the CDR3 terminus; that terminus is restored from the germline J gene. The chain joins TRBV7-2 to TRBJ2-2; weak D call: TRBD2 (5 bases). Germline V gives CDR1 SGHTA, CDR2 FQGNSA. The CDR3 runs 13 residues. CDR3 DNA (partial): TGTGCCAGCAGCTTAGTCGTCGGTGCGGGG. Residues: CASSLVVGAG. In full, the CDR3 reads CASSLVVGAGLFF.

This clone has ten or more counts. The read is 3 residues too short to cover the CDR3 end, so that end is filled in from the germline J gene. The rearrangement links TRBV6-1 to TRBJ2-3; D remains unclear. Germline CDR1 MNHNS, CDR2 SASEGT. Trimming left V 3 bases short and J 7 bases short, with 8 bases between. This CDR3 has 12 residues. The sequenced CDR3 bases are TGTGCCAGCAGTGACCTACTTTATACG. Protein: CASSDLLYT. In full, the CDR3 reads CASSDLLYTQYF.

This clone was picked up many times. Coverage ceases 3 residues before the CDR3 finishes, and the germline J gene fills in the end. The chain couples TRBV7-3 to TRBJ2-1, with D tentatively TRBD1 (6 bases). The CDR3 loop spans 16 amino acids. Germline assignment: CDR1 SGHTA and CDR2 FQGTGA. Trimming took off 5 bases at V and 0 bases at J, with 14 bases between the two ends. This chain's CDR3 is CASSESPGDSYNEQFF. Partial CDR3 DNA: TGTGCCAGCAGCGAGAGTCCAGGGGACTCCTACAATGAG.

At least ten counts were recorded for this clone. The read stops 3 residues short of the end of the CDR3; the missing end is completed from the germline J gene. The J gene is TRBJ2-7, the V gene TRBV7-2; 8 bases align to TRBD1. V was clipped by 4 bases and J by 2 bases; unmatched bases: 7. CDR1 and CDR2 (germline): SGHTA, FQGNSA. The CDR3 totals 15 residues. CDR3 DNA, as far as it was read: TGTGCCAGCAGCTCCGGGACAGGACCTACCTACGAG. It encodes CASSSGTGPTYE. Given in full, the CDR3 is CASSSGTGPTYEQYF.

Concerning this clone itself: The CDR3 is cut off 3 residues early in the read; its end comes from the germline J gene. The chain has TRBV20-1 and TRBJ2-5; 10 nucleotides align to TRBD2. The CDR3 covers 18 residues. The V gene's germline CDR1 is DFQATT and CDR2 SNEGSKA (reference sequence). V was pared by 6 bases and J by 5 bases, with 21 bases of the junction left unmatched. The CDR3 is CSADSRLAGHVMGETQYF. CDR3 bases read: TGCAGTGCCGACAGTAGACTAGCGGGTCATGTTATGGGCGAGACC.

This clone was recorded at least ten times. CDR3 sequence: CASSLEASGSSTDTQYF. The CDR3 bases that were read are TGTGCCAGCAGCTTAGAGGCTAGCGGGAGTAGCACAGATACG. The chain couples TRBV7-6 to TRBJ2-3; 10 bases fit TRBD2. The missing CDR3 end, 3 residues past where the read stops, is filled in from the germline J gene. Germline assignment: CDR1 SGHVS and CDR2 FNYEAQ. V lost 1 base to trimming and J lost 0 bases; unmatched junction nucleotides: 4. This CDR3 has 17 residues.

In its sample, this clone was seen many times. The CDR3 is cut off 3 residues early in the read; its end comes from the germline J gene. The chain combines TRBV4-2 with TRBJ2-1, with 9 nucleotides matching TRBD1. This CDR3 has 15 residues. CDR1 is LGHNA, CDR2 YNFKEQ, per germline. V dropped 1 base and J dropped 4; count of bases not matched to a gene: 2. The sequenced CDR3 bases are TGTGCCAGCAGCCAAGGGGACAGGGATTACAATGAG. Translating it yields CASSQGDRDYNE. The whole CDR3 protein is CASSQGDRDYNEQFF.

This clone has a count of ten or more. The CDR3 extends 3 residues past the end of the read, so its final part is completed from the germline J gene. The chain employs TRBV30 and TRBJ2-1; 9 bases match TRBD1. The V gene end was trimmed by 5 bases and the J gene end by 4 bases; junction bases not matched to a gene: 6. There are 14 residues in the CDR3. From germline, CDR1 is GTSNPN and CDR2 SVGIG (reference sequence). The CDR3 DNA, read in part, is TGTGCCTGGTCGATGGGACAGGGTTACAATGAG. Its translation is CAWSMGQGYNE. The full CDR3 protein is CAWSMGQGYNEQFF. The complete variable domain, with remaining parts taken from reference TRBV30 and TRBJ2-1, reads SQTIHQWPATLVQPVGSPLSLECTVEGTSNPNLYWYRQAAGRGLQLLFYSVGIGQISSEVPQNLSASRPQDRQFILSSKKLLLSDSGFYLCAWSMGQGYNEQFFGPGTRLTVL.

This clone was found many times. The sequenced fragment ends 3 residues before the CDR3 boundary, so the rest is inferred from the germline J gene. The J gene is TRBJ2-7, the V gene TRBV30; the match to TRBD1 covers 7 bases. Germline-derived CDR1 and CDR2 are GTSNPN and SVGIG (reference sequence). The CDR3 runs to 14 residues. J gave up 2 bases and V 5 bases, and 9 bases lay outside the gene matches. CDR3 region: CAWDSWTGAYEQYF. CDR3 DNA, as far as it was read: TGTGCCTGGGACTCTTGGACAGGAGCCTACGAG.

This clone has just a few counts. From the germline J gene comes the end of the CDR3, since the read stops 3 residues before it. The chain carries TRBV6-2 or TRBV6-3 and TRBJ1-2; unclear D gene. Germline V CDR1 and CDR2: MNHEY, SVGEGT. The CDR3 length is 15 residues. CDR3 bases read: TGTGCCAGCAGTAAGACTAGCGAGAGCTCAGATACC. This sequence encodes CASSKTSESSDT. The entire CDR3 is CASSKTSESSDTYTF.

This clone occurred many times. Partial CDR3 DNA: TGTGCCAGCAGCCGGGGGGGAGCGGGAGAGTGGACCGGGGAG. Translation: CASSRGGAGEWTGE. The whole CDR3 is CASSRGGAGEWTGELFF. The V and J genes are TRBV14 and TRBJ2-2; 8 nucleotides agree with TRBD2. Coverage ceases 3 residues before the CDR3 finishes, and the germline J gene fills in the end. This CDR3 is 17 amino acids long. The J segment lost 5 bases and the V segment lost 4 bases, leaving 12 bases of the junction unmatched. In germline, CDR1 is SGHDN, CDR2 FVKESK.

This clone was picked up many times. Sequence at one end of the junction differs from germline and may be a read error. The CDR3 extends 3 residues past the end of the read, so its final part is completed from the germline J gene. The same CDR3 is also encoded by other DNA sequences in this sample. This sequence joins TRBV5-1 and TRBJ2-5, with a possible D match to TRBD1 (5 bases). In germline, CDR1 is SGHRS, CDR2 YFSETQ. The CDR3 covers 14 residues. The part of the CDR3 DNA that was read is TGCGCTAGCAGCCAAGTCGGCAGGGTAGAGACC. This gives the protein CASSQVGRVET. The full CDR3 is CASSQVGRVETQYF. The whole variable domain, remainder taken from reference TRBV5-1 and TRBJ2-5, is KAGVTQTPRYLIKTRGQQVTLSCSPISGHRSVSWYQQTPGQGLQFLFEYFSETQRNKGNFPGRFSGRQFSNSRSEMNVSTLELGDSALYLCASSQVGRVETQYFGPGTRLLVL.

This clone was counted at least ten times. The covered CDR3 bases are TGTGCCAGCAGTGAAGCGGGCAGGGGAGGGGGAGAGACC. Its translation: CASSEAGRGGGET. In full, the CDR3 is CASSEAGRGGGETQYF. The chain couples TRBV6-1 to TRBJ2-5, with D possibly being TRBD2 (7 bases). The read terminates 3 residues ahead of where the CDR3 ends, so the germline J gene completes it. Trimming removed 0 bases at V and 4 bases at J, with 15 bases between. This CDR3 region has 16 residues. CDR1 and CDR2 from the germline V gene are MNHNS and SASEGT.